The source of this T cell receptor beta chain is a study of T cell responses to AZD1222 COVID-19 vaccine. This CDR3 is 13 amino acids long. Germline loops: CDR1 PRHDT, CDR2 FYEKMQ (reference sequence). V lost 0 bases to trimming and J lost 1 base, with 3 bases between them. Clones were read by immunoSEQ multiplex PCR, and TCRdb kept only the in-frame ones, dropping some. The sample lists some 110,000 clones, roughly 84% occurring once. Sample: peripheral blood, taken 28 days after the second AZD1222 dose. The V and J genes are TRBV13 and TRBJ1-1; D is uncertain. This sequence originates from an adult who received the AZD1222 COVID-19 vaccine. The CDR3 coding sequence is TGTGCCAGCAGCTTAGGTGAGAACACTGAAGCTTTCTTT. It specifies CASSLGENTEAFF.